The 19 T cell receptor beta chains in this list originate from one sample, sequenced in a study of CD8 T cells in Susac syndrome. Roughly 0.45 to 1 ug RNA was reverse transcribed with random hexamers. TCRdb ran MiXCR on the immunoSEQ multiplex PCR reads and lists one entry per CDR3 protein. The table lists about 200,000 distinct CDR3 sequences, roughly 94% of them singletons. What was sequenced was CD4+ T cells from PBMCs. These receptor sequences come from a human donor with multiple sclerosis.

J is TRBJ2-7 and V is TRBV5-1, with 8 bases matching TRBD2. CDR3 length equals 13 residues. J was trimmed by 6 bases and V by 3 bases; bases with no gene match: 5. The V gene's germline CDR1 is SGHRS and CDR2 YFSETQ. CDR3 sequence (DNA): TGCGCCAGCAGCTCCGACGGGGGGGGCGAGCAGTACGTC. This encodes CASSSDGGGEQYV.

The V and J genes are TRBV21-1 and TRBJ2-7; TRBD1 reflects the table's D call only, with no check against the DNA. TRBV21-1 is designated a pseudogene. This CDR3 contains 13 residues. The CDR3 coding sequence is TGTGCCAGCAGGTACAGGGAAAGCTACGAGCAGTACTTC. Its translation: CASRYRESYEQYF.

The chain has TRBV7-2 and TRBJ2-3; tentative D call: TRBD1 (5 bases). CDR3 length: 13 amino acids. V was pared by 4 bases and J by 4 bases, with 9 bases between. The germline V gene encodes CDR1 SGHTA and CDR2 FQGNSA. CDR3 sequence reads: CASSSLGPDTQYF. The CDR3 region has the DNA TGTGCCAGCAGCTCCCTGGGGCCAGATACGCAGTATTTT. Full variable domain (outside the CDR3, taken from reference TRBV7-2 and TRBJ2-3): GAGVSQSPSNKVTEKGKDVELRCDPISGHTALYWYRQSLGQGLEFLIYFQGNSAPDKSGLPSDRFSAERTGGSVSTLTIQRTQQEDSAVYLCASSSLGPDTQYFGPGTRLTVL.

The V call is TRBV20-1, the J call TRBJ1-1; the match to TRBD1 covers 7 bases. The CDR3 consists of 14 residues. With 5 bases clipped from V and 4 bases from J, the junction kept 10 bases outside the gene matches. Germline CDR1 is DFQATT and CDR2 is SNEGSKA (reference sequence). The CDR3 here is CSARRQGDGTEAFF. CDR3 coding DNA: TGCAGTGCTCGGAGACAGGGCGATGGCACTGAAGCTTTCTTT.

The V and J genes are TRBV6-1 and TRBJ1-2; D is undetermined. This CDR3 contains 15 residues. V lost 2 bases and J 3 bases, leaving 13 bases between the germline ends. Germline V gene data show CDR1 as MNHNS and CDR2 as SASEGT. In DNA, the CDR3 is TGTGCCAGCAGTGAATCTCGCGCGTGGGACTATGGCTACACCTTC. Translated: CASSESRAWDYGYTF.

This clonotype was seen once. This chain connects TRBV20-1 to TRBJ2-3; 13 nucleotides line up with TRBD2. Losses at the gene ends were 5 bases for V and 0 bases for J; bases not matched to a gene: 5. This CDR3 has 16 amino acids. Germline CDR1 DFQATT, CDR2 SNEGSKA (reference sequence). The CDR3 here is CSADGTSGASTDTQYF. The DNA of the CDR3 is TGCAGTGCTGACGGGACTAGCGGGGCGAGCACAGATACGCAGTATTTT.

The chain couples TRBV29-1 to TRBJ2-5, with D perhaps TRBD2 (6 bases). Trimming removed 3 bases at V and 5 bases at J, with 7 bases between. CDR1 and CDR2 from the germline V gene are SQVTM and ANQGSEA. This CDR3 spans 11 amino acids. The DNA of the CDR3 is TGCAGCGTTGAGGAGGGGGAGACCCAGTACTTC. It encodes CSVEEGETQYF.

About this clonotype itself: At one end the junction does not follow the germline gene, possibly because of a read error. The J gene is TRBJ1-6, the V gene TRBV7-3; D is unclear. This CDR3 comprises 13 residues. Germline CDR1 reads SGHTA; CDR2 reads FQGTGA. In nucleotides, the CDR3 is TGTGTCAGCAGCCGGATAGAAAATTCACCCCTCCACTTT. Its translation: CVSSRIENSPLHF.

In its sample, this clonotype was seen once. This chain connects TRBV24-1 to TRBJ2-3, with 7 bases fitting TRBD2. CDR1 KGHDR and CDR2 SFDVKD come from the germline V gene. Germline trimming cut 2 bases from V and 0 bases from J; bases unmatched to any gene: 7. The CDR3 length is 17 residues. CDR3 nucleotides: TGTGCCACCAGTGATTCGTCCGGGCGGGGGAGCACAGATACGCAGTATTTT. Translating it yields CATSDSSGRGSTDTQYF.

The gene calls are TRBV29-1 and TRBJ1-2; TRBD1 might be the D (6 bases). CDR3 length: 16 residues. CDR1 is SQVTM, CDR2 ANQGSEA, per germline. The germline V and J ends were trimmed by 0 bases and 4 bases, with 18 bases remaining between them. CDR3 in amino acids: CSVEDPATGIVYGYTF. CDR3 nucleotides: TGCAGCGTTGAAGATCCCGCCACAGGGATCGTCTATGGCTACACCTTC. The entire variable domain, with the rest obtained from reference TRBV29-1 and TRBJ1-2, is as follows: SAVISQKPSRDICQRGTSLTIQCQVDSQVTMMFWYRQQPGQSLTLIATANQGSEATYESGFVIDKFPISRPNLTFSTLTVSNMSPEDSSIYLCSVEDPATGIVYGYTFGSGTRLTVV.

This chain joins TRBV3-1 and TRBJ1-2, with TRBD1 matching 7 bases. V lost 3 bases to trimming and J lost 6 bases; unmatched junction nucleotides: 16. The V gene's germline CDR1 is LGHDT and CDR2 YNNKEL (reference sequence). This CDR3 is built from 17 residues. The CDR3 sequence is CASSHVGGAYLGNGYTF. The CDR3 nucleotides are TGTGCCAGCAGCCATGTAGGGGGCGCTTATCTTGGGAATGGCTACACCTTC.

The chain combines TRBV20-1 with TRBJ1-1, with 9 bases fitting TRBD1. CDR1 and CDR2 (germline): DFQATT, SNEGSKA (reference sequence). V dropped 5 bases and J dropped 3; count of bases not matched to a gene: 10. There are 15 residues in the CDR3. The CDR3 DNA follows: TGCAGTGCTGCACCTACATGGACAGGGGACACTGAAGCTTTCTTT. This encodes CSAAPTWTGDTEAFF.

DNA for the CDR3: TGCGCCAGCAGCCAGGACGGTGGGAGTAATCAGCCCCAGCATTTT. Its translation: CASSQDGGSNQPQHF. The genes are TRBV5-1 and TRBJ1-5; D not certain. Between the trimmed V and J ends, which lost 4 bases and 4 bases, there was a span of 15 bases. The CDR3 loop spans 15 amino acids. In germline, CDR1 is SGHRS, CDR2 YFSETQ. The full variable domain, completed using reference TRBV5-1 and TRBJ1-5, is KAGVTQTPRYLIKTRGQQVTLSCSPISGHRSVSWYQQTPGQGLQFLFEYFSETQRNKGNFPGRFSGRQFSNSRSEMNVSTLELGDSALYLCASSQDGGSNQPQHFGDGTRLSIL.

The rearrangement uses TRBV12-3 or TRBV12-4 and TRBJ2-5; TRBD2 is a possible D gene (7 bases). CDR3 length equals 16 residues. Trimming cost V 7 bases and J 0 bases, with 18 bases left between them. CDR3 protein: CASTFGAGAYQETQYF. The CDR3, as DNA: TGTGCCAGCACCTTTGGGGCGGGGGCGTACCAAGAGACCCAGTACTTC.

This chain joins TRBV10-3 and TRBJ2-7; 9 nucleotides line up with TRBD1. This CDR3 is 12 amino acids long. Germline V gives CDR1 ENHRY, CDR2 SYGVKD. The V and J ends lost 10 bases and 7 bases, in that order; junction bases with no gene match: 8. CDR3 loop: CATTGGLGEQYV. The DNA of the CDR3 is TGTGCCACAACAGGGGGCTTGGGGGAGCAGTACGTC.

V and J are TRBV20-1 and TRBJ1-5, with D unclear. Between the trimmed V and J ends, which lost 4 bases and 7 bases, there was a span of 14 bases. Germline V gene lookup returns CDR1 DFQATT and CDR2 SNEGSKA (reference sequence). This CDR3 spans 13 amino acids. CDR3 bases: TGCAGTGCTACCCCTGCGGCAGGCCAGCCCCAGCATTTT. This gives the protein CSATPAAGQPQHF.

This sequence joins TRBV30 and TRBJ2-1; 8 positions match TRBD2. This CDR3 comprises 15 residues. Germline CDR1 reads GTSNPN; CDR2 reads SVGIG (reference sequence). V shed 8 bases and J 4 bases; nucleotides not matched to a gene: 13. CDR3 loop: CAGKGGASGYNEQFF. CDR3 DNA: TGTGCCGGCAAGGGTGGGGCTAGCGGGTACAATGAGCAGTTCTTC.

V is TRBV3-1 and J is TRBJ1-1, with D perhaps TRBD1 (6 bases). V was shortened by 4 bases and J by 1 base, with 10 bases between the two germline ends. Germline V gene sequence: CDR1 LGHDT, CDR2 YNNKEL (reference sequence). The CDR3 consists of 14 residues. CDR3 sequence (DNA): TGTGCCAGCAGCCCGGGACACCCGAACACTGAAGCTTTCTTT. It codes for CASSPGHPNTEAFF.

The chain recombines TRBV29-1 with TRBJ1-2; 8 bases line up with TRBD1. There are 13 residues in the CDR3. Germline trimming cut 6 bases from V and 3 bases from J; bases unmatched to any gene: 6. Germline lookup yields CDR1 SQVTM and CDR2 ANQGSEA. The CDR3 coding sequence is TGCAGCGTGGACAGGGACTTCTACTATGGCTACACCTTC. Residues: CSVDRDFYYGYTF.